Presented here are 7 T cell receptor beta chains from one specimen sequenced in a study of T-cell memory formation after mild COVID-19. TCRdb redid the calling of the 5' RACE reads with MiXCR, one entry per CDR3 protein. The sample includes roughly 380,000 distinct CDR3 sequences, around 28% of them seen just once. What was sequenced was PBMCs or a T cell subset sorted from them (not recorded which). All receptors derive from an adult woman who had mild COVID-19 (a few samples of this study predate the infection). Cell type and time point are not known.

The J gene is TRBJ2-4, the V gene TRBV4-1, with 7 bases lining up with TRBD2. The CDR3 has 17 residues. Trimming removed 1 base from V and 0 bases from J; junction bases left unmatched: 6. Germline V gene data show CDR1 as MGHRA and CDR2 as YSYEKL. Here the CDR3 reads CASSQGGRGLAKNIQYF. CDR3 nucleotides: TGCGCCAGCAGCCAAGGGGGGAGGGGTCTAGCCAAAAACATTCAGTACTTC.

Note on this clonotype: A read error is likely, as this CDR3 ends without the conserved phenylalanine or tryptophan. The J gene is TRBJ2-5, the V gene TRBV30; no clear D gene. V lost 3 bases to trimming and J lost 2 bases, with 1 base between them. Per germline, CDR1 GTSNPN and CDR2 SVGIG (reference sequence). This CDR3 region has 10 residues. The CDR3 protein is CAWRQETQYL. The CDR3, as DNA: TGTGCCTGGAGGCAAGAGACCCAGTACCTC.

The chain recombines TRBV6-6 with TRBJ2-7; 7 bases line up with TRBD1. Germline V gene data show CDR1 as MNHNY and CDR2 as SVGAGI (reference sequence). V lost 6 bases and J lost 3; bases outside the gene matches: 11. CDR3 length equals 15 residues. CDR3 bases: TGTGCCAGCAGCCCGGTACAGGGGTCTGTCTACGAGCAGTACTTC. It codes for CASSPVQGSVYEQYF.

The chain links TRBV24-1 to TRBJ2-3; 10 bases are shared with TRBD2. The germline gives CDR1 KGHDR, CDR2 SFDVKD. The CDR3 is 15 residues long. With V trimmed by 6 bases and J by 6 bases, 8 bases remained unmatched. The CDR3: CATSQREGRRDTQYF. The CDR3 DNA reads as TGTGCCACCAGTCAGCGGGAGGGGCGCCGGGATACGCAGTATTTT.

This clonotype was counted only a few times. This chain links TRBV18 with TRBJ1-1; 9 positions match TRBD1. Germline V gene data show CDR1 as KGHSH and CDR2 as LQKENI. Losses at the gene ends were 6 bases for V and 7 bases for J; bases not matched to a gene: 6. The CDR3 has 13 amino acids. CDR3 sequence: CASSLDRGDEAFF. Written as DNA, the CDR3 is TGTGCCAGCTCCCTCGACAGGGGGGATGAAGCTTTCTTT.

The chain uses TRBV30 and TRBJ2-3; D gene ambiguous. Germline CDR1 and CDR2: GTSNPN and SVGIG (reference sequence). The CDR3 has 13 residues. Trimming took 1 base from V and 6 from J, leaving 11 bases between them. The CDR3 loop reads CAWSGSRRDTQYF. The CDR3 DNA is TGTGCCTGGAGTGGGTCCCGGCGGGATACGCAGTATTTT.

The V and J genes are TRBV7-9 and TRBJ2-7; 9 nucleotides match TRBD1. This CDR3 spans 13 amino acids. V dropped 5 bases and J dropped 6; count of bases not matched to a gene: 5. Per the germline V gene, CDR1 is SEHNR and CDR2 is FQNEAQ (reference sequence). The CDR3 loop is CASSPQGASEQYF. The CDR3 region has the DNA TGTGCCAGCAGCCCACAGGGGGCATCCGAGCAGTACTTC.